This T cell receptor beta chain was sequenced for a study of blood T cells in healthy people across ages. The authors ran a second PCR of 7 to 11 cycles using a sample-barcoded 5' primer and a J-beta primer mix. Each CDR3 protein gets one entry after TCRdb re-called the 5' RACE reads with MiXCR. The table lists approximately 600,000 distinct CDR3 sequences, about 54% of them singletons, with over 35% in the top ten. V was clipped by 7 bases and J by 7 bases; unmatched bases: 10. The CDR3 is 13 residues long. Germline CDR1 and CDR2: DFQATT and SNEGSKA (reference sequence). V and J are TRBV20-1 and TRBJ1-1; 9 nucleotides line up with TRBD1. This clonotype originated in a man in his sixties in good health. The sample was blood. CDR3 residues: CSGRQGERCEAFF. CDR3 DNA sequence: TGCAGTGGCCGACAGGGGGAAAGGTGTGAAGCTTTCTTT.